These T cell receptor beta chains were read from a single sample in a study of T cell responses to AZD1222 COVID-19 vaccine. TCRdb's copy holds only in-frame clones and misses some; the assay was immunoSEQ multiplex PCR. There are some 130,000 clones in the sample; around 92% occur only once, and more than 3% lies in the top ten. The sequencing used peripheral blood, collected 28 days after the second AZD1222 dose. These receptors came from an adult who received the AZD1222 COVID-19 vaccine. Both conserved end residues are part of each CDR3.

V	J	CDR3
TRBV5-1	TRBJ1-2	CASSYEAGARGYTF
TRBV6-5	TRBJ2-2	CASETGGDTGELFF
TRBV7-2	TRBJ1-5	CASSSGRTSNQPQHF
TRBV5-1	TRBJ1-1	CASSSGQGVTEAFF
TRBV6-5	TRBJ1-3	CASRDMSSGNTIYF
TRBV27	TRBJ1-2	CASSLGLHTYGYTF
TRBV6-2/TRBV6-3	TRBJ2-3	CASSYSWEPSTDTQYF
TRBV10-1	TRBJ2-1	CASSESRQTRAFF
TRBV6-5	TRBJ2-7	CASSLYRGPYYEQYF
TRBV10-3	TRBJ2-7	CAISESGLSYEQYF
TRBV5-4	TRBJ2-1	CASRLTGKNEQFF
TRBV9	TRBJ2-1	CASSVYGGRENEQFF
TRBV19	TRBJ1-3	CASSIPLTAGNTIYF
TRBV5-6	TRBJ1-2	CASSFGDTNYGYTF
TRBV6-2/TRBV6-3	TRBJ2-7	CASSWTYSYEQYF
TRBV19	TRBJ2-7	CASRAGTSAYEQYF
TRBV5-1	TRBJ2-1	CASSWGPLGEQFF
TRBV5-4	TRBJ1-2	CASSLSIGRAYGYTF
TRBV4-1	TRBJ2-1	CASSQGTSGPYNEQFF
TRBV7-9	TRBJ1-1	CASSLEGGNTEAFF
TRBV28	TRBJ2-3	CASSPIGQASSTDTQYF
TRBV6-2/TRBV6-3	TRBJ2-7	CASSYRLGVWTYEQYF
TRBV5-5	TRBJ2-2	CASSLGPGDTGELFF
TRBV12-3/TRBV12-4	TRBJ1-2	CASRSGEFGYTF
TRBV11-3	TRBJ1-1	CASSSNDRTEAFF
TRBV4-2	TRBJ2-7	CASSRGTSGVTYEQYF
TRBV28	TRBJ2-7	CASSPNSFYEQYF
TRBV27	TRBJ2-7	CASSFSGQGREQYF
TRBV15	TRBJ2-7	CATSRDLGGDEQYF
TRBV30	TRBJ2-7	CAWSLGQINEQYF
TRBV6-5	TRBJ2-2	CASSFGLGHGELFF
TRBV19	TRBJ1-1	CASSIDQFSVNTEAFF
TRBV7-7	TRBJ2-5	CASSPGLEQETQYF
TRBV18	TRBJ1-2	CASSPQDSNYGYTF
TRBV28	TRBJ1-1	CASRPRRENTEAFF
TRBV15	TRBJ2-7	CATSRGFVDEQYF
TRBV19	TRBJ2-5	CASSPGTGRQETQYF
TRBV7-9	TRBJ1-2	CASSSPAQAESGYTF
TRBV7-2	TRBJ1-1	CASSLVGGSTEAFF
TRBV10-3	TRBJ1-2	CAISERDDGGYTF
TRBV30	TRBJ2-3	CAWSGGWDTDTQYF
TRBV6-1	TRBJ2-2	CASSDRRRNTGELFF
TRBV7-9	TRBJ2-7	CASSTSRGAEQYF
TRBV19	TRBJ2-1	CASSIGLAGGLYNEQFF
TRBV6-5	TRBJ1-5	CASSYTPQNNQPQHF
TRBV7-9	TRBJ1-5	CASSDDRRRQPQHF
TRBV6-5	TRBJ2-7	CASAPGQSYEQYF
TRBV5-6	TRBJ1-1	CASSLTGEAFF
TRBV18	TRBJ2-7	CASSPQDRGLEQYF
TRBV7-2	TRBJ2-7	CASSLGGLYEQYF
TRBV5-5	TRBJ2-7	CASRSGSTYEQYF
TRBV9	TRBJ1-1	CASSVGDRAYTEAFF
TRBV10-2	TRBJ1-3	CASSPGGGNTIYF
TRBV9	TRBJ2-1	CASSKDRGTYNEQFF
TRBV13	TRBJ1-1	CASSRRGQVTEAFF